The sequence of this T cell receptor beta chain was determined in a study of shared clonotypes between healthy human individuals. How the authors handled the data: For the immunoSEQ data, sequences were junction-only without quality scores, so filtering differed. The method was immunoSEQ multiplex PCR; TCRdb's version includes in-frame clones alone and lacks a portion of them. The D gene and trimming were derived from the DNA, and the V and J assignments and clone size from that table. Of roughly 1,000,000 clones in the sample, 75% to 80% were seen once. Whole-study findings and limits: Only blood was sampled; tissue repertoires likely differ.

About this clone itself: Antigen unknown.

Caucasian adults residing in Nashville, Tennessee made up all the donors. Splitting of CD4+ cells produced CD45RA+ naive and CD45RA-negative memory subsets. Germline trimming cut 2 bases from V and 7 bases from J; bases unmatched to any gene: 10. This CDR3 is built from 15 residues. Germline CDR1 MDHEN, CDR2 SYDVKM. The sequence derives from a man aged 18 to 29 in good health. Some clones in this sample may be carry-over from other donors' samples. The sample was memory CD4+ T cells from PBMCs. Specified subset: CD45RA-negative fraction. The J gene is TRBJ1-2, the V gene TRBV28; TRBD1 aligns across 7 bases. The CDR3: CASSLGTAGGAGYTF. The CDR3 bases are TGTGCCAGCAGTTTAGGGACAGCCGGAGGGGCTGGCTACACCTTC.